These T cell receptor beta chains were read from a single sample in a study of OX40 agonist ivuxolimab in advanced cancers. Generated by immunoSEQ multiplex PCR, the TCRdb table keeps only in-frame clones and is missing some. This table has 15,000 to 20,000 clones, 70% to 90% appearing once. This sample comprised CD4+ or CD8+ T cells sorted from blood, obtained in a trial of the OX40 agonist ivuxolimab. The source of these receptors is an adult with an advanced solid tumor such as melanoma, head and neck, liver or kidney cancer. Each CDR3 is given with its conserved first and last residue. The D gene is left open where the match is weak. Expanded clones get a size class; other rows say once, few or many, or leave the size out.

D gene,J gene,clone size,V gene,CDR3 DNA,CDR3 protein
-,TRBJ2-7,-,TRBV5-7,TGTGCCAGCAGCAGCGGACGGAGAGCATACGAGCAGTACTTC,CASSSGRRAYEQYF
-,TRBJ2-3,-,TRBV13,TGTGCCAGCAGCACTGAGATCGAACCTGATACGCAGTATTTT,CASSTEIEPDTQYF
TRBD2,TRBJ2-7,-,TRBV28,TGTGCCAGCAGTTACCTGGGACTAGCGAAACACGAGCAGTACTTC,CASSYLGLAKHEQYF
-,TRBJ1-1,-,TRBV15,TGTGCCACCAGCAGAGAGGGGGCCCGGATGAACACTGAAGCTTTCTTT,CATSREGARMNTEAFF
-,TRBJ2-5,-,TRBV6-6,TGTGCCAGCAGTTACGAGGGACAAAAAGAGACCCAGTACTTC,CASSYEGQKETQYF
TRBD1,TRBJ1-2,-,TRBV5-1,TGCGCCAGCAGCTTGGAACCCACAGGGGAAGACTATGGCTACACCTTC,CASSLEPTGEDYGYTF
TRBD2,TRBJ2-1,-,TRBV7-2,TGTGCCAGCAGTCAGGTTAGCGGGACCTACAATGAGCAGTTCTTC,CASSQVSGTYNEQFF
TRBD1,TRBJ1-2,-,TRBV28,TGTGCCAGCAGTGAGACCGGGACAGGGATTGGCTACACCTTC,CASSETGTGIGYTF
-,TRBJ1-1,-,TRBV7-9,TGTGCCAGCAGCCGCCTCGGCACTGAAGCTTTCTTT,CASSRLGTEAFF
TRBD1,TRBJ2-1,-,TRBV5-4,TGTGCCAGCAGGGTCAGGGGGCGCGATGAGCAGTTCTTC,CASRVRGRDEQFF
-,TRBJ2-5,-,TRBV4-3,TGCGCCAGCAGCCAAGGGTACGGGGCGGGAGAGACCCAGTACTTC,CASSQGYGAGETQYF
TRBD2,TRBJ2-3,-,TRBV7-9,TGTGCCAGCAGCACTGCGGGAGTAGCAGATACGCAGTATTTT,CASSTAGVADTQYF
TRBD2,TRBJ2-2,medium-sized,TRBV9,TGTGCCAGCAGCTCCCCGGGAGGCAGGTACCTCACCGGGGAGCTGTTTTTT,CASSSPGGRYLTGELFF
-,TRBJ2-5,medium-sized,TRBV30,TGTGCCTGGAGTCGGAGTCAGGCTCCCGGGGAGACCCAGTACTTC,CAWSRSQAPGETQYF
-,TRBJ2-1,-,TRBV11-2,TGTGCCAGCAGCTTAGATCGGCCCTCGGGCTCCTACAATGAGCAGTTCTTC,CASSLDRPSGSYNEQFF
-,TRBJ2-7,-,TRBV25-1,TGTGCCAGTCGGAGTCAGGCGTCCTACGAGCAGTACTTC,CASRSQASYEQYF
-,TRBJ1-2,-,TRBV5-6,TGTGCCAGCAGCTCACGGGGATCTAACTATGGCTACACCTTC,CASSSRGSNYGYTF
-,TRBJ1-6,few,TRBV27,TGTGCCAGCAGTTTAGACTATTATAATTCACCCCTCCACTTT,CASSLDYYNSPLHF
-,TRBJ2-1,-,TRBV15,TGTGCCACCAGCCAGGGGCTGGGGAATGAGCAGTTCTTC,CATSQGLGNEQFF
TRBD1,TRBJ1-1,few,TRBV9,TGTGCCAGCAGCCCAAGGACAGGTATGAACACTGAAGCTTTCTTT,CASSPRTGMNTEAFF
TRBD1,TRBJ2-1,-,TRBV7-3,TGTGCCAGCAGTTCATCCACAGGGGTCAATGAGCAGTTCTTC,CASSSSTGVNEQFF
TRBD2,TRBJ2-1,-,TRBV19,TGTGCCAGTACCCCGGGACTAGCGGGAGGGCCTTCCTACAATGAGCAGTTCTTC,CASTPGLAGGPSYNEQFF
TRBD1,TRBJ1-6,-,TRBV9,TGTGCCAGCAGCGAGGGACAGGGTGGTTCACCCCTCCACTTT,CASSEGQGGSPLHF
TRBD2,TRBJ2-7,-,TRBV27,TGTGCCAGCAGTCCATCCGTCGGGGGGGCCTCCTACGAGCAGTACTTC,CASSPSVGGASYEQYF
TRBD1,TRBJ2-7,-,TRBV7-9,TGTGCCAGCAGCTTAGGGGACAGGGGATCCTACGAGCAGTACTTC,CASSLGDRGSYEQYF
-,TRBJ2-3,-,TRBV5-4,TGTGCCAGCAGCTTGAACGTGGGTGGTCCGCAGTATTTT,CASSLNVGGPQYF
-,TRBJ2-7,-,TRBV4-1,TGCGCCAGCAGCCAAGATCGGGGCTACTACGAGCAGTACTTC,CASSQDRGYYEQYF
-,TRBJ2-7,-,TRBV27,TGTGCCAGCAGTTTTGGCGGGTACGAGCAGTACTTC,CASSFGGYEQYF
-,TRBJ1-5,-,TRBV27,TGTGCCAGCAGTTTCGGCAGGAATAATCAGCCCCAGCATTTT,CASSFGRNNQPQHF
-,TRBJ2-7,many,TRBV7-6,TGTGCCAGCAGCCTCGCCCGGAGCTCCTACGAGCAGTACTTC,CASSLARSSYEQYF
-,TRBJ1-1,once,TRBV5-1,TGCGCCAGCAGCTTGGCGGGTGCTTTCTTT,CASSLAGAFF
-,TRBJ2-7,-,TRBV7-9,TGTGCCAGCAGCTACCGGGAAGGGAAGGACTACGAGCAGTACTTC,CASSYREGKDYEQYF
TRBD2,TRBJ2-7,-,TRBV7-2,TGTGCCAGCAGCAGATTCGGGGGGACGAACGAGCAGTACTTC,CASSRFGGTNEQYF
TRBD2,TRBJ2-1,-,TRBV10-3,TGTGCCATCAGTGAGGTCCCCGGGACTAGCGGGAACAATGAGCAGTTCTTC,CAISEVPGTSGNNEQFF
TRBD1,TRBJ2-2,-,TRBV5-6,TGTGCCAGCAGCTTTGGACAGGGGTCCGGGGAGCTGTTTTTT,CASSFGQGSGELFF
-,TRBJ2-7,-,TRBV7-8,TGTGCCAGCAGCTCGACCGGGCCCCCCTACGAGCAGTACTTC,CASSSTGPPYEQYF
-,TRBJ2-3,-,TRBV2,TGTGCCAGCAGTGAACCCCCTAGCTACACAGATACGCAGTATTTT,CASSEPPSYTDTQYF
TRBD2,TRBJ2-7,-,TRBV9,TGTGCCAGCAGCCCAGGGACTAGCGGGGATGGGTACGAGCAGTACTTC,CASSPGTSGDGYEQYF
TRBD2,TRBJ2-3,-,TRBV6-4,TGTGCCAGCAGATTATCCGGGACTAGCGGGGGGGCCGATTTAGATACGCAGTATTTT,CASRLSGTSGGADLDTQYF
-,TRBJ2-1,-,TRBV7-9,TGTGCCAGCAGCTTAGACCATGAGCAGTTCTTC,CASSLDHEQFF
-,TRBJ1-3,-,TRBV28,TGTGCCAGCAGCCGCAGGGACCCTGGAAACACCATATATTTT,CASSRRDPGNTIYF
-,TRBJ2-2,once,TRBV7-8,TGTGCCAGCAGCTCCCCAAGGCGTGGGGACAACACCGGGGAGCTGTTTTTT,CASSSPRRGDNTGELFF
TRBD1,TRBJ1-1,-,TRBV2,TGTGCCAGCAGTGATTACAGGGGGCCGAACACTGAAGCTTTCTTT,CASSDYRGPNTEAFF
-,TRBJ2-3,-,TRBV6-5,TGTGCCAGCTGGATCGGGGCCACAGATACGCAGTATTTT,CASWIGATDTQYF
-,TRBJ2-7,few,TRBV7-6,TGTGCCAGCAGCTTAGCGAGGGATGAGCAGTACTTC,CASSLARDEQYF
TRBD1,TRBJ2-3,-,TRBV7-8,TGTGCCAGCAGCTTAATCGGGACAGGGGGAGATACGCAGTATTTT,CASSLIGTGGDTQYF
-,TRBJ2-7,-,TRBV5-1,TGCGCCAGCAGCTTGAGTGACGAGCAGTACTTC,CASSLSDEQYF
-,TRBJ2-7,-,TRBV19,TGTGCCAGTAGTATAGCTTTCGGGAGCTCCTACGAGCAGTACTTC,CASSIAFGSSYEQYF
-,TRBJ2-7,-,TRBV4-1,TGCGCCAGCAGCCACTCTTCGGGATTATCCTACGAGCAGTACTTC,CASSHSSGLSYEQYF
TRBD1,TRBJ2-7,-,TRBV6-6,TGTGCCAGCAGTTACGCCTCCGGACAGGTGTACGAGCAGTACTTC,CASSYASGQVYEQYF
-,TRBJ1-2,-,TRBV5-4,TGTGCCAGCAGCTATTGGTACCCATTATGGTGGAGAGGCTACACCTTC,CASSYWYPLWWRGYTF
-,TRBJ2-7,-,TRBV19,TGTGCCAGTAGTGTAATGGACAGCGGTGAGCAGTACTTC,CASSVMDSGEQYF
-,TRBJ2-5,-,TRBV7-9,TGTGCCAGCAGCTTAATGTCTGTGTCGGCCTCAGAGACCCAGTACTTC,CASSLMSVSASETQYF
TRBD2,TRBJ2-3,few,TRBV20-1,TGCAGTGCTAGGGGGGGGGATACGCAGTATTTT,CSARGGDTQYF
TRBD2,TRBJ2-7,-,TRBV6-6,TGTGCCAGCAGTTACTCGAATCTAGCGGGGTACGAGCAGTACTTC,CASSYSNLAGYEQYF
TRBD2,TRBJ2-7,-,TRBV15,TGTGCCACCAGCAGTCCTGAGCGCCTAGCGGGGGACTCCTACGAGCAGTACTTC,CATSSPERLAGDSYEQYF
TRBD1,TRBJ1-4,once,TRBV27,TGTGCCAGCAGTTTAACCGGGACAGGGTTGATCAATGAAAAACTGTTTTTT,CASSLTGTGLINEKLFF
-,TRBJ1-1,many,TRBV27,TGTGCCAGCAGTTTATTTGCAGGGGTCCCTGAAGCTTTCTTT,CASSLFAGVPEAFF
-,TRBJ2-7,-,TRBV5-4,TGTGCCAGCAGCTTGTCCCCAGAAGCCTACGAGCAGTACTTC,CASSLSPEAYEQYF